The source of this T cell receptor beta chain is a study of blood T cell repertoires in COVID-19. Study-level information: The study drew acute and convalescent COVID-19 samples from the United States, Italy and Spain. PBMCs, B-cell-depleted T cells, or T cells provided the cDNA or gDNA that made up the material.

The CDR3 contains 16 residues. V was cut by 3 bases and J by 8 bases, with 19 bases left in between. Per the germline V gene, CDR1 is MNHEY and CDR2 is SMNVEV (reference sequence). How the authors handled the data: Reference gene primers were amplified, and this amplification served to estimate nucleated cell counts. Measured with immunoSEQ multiplex PCR; TCRdb has only the in-frame clones, and not every one. From that table come the V and J calls and clone size; the DNA was used to work out D and trimming. The sample consists of roughly 41,000 clones, about 85% of them appearing once. This clonotype was sampled from a woman over 75 with acute or convalescent COVID-19. The sample consisted of peripheral blood. V is TRBV27 and J is TRBJ1-4, with D possibly TRBD1 on 6 matching bases. CDR3: CASSFTGQGLREKLFF. The CDR3 coding sequence is TGTGCCAGCAGTTTTACGGGTCAGGGGCTTCGGGAAAAACTGTTTTTT. Full variable domain (outside the CDR3, taken from reference TRBV27 and TRBJ1-4): EAQVTQNPRYLITVTGKKLTVTCSQNMNHEYMSWYRQDPGLGLRQIYYSMNVEVTDKGDVPEGYKVSRKEKRNFPLILESPSPNQTSLYFCASSFTGQGLREKLFFGSGTQLSVL.